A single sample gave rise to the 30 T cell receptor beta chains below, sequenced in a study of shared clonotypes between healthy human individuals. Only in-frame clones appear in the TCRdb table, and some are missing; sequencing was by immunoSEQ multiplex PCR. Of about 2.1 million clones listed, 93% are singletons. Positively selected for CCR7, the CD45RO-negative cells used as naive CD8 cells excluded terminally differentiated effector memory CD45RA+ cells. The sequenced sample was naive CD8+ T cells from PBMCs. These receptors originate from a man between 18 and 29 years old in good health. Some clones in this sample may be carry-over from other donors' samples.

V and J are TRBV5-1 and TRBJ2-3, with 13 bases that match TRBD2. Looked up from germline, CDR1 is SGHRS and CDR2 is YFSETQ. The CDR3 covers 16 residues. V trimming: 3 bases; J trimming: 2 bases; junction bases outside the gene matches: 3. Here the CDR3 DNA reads TGCGCCAGCAGCTCCGGGACTAGCGGGAACACAGATACGCAGTATTTT. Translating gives CASSSGTSGNTDTQYF.

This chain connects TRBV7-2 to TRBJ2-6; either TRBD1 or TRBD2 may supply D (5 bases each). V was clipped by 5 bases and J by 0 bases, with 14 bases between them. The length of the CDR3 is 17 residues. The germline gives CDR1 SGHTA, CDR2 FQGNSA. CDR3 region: CASSLRDLLSGANVLTF. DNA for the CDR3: TGTGCCAGCAGCCTCAGGGACCTCCTCTCTGGGGCCAACGTCCTGACTTTC. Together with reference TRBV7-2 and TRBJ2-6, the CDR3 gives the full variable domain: GAGVSQSPSNKVTEKGKDVELRCDPISGHTALYWYRQSLGQGLEFLIYFQGNSAPDKSGLPSDRFSAERTGGSVSTLTIQRTQQEDSAVYLCASSLRDLLSGANVLTFGAGSRLTVL.

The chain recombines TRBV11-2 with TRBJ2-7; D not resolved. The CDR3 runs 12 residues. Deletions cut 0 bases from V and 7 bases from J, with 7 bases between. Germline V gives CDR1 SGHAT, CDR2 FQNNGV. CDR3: CASSLERAEQYF. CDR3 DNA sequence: TGTGCCAGCAGCTTAGAGCGAGCGGAGCAGTACTTC.

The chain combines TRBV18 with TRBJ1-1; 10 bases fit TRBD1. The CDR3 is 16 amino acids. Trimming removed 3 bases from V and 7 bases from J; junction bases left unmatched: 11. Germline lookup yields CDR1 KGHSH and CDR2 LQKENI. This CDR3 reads CASSPDPRTGGIEAFF. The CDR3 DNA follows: TGTGCCAGCTCACCGGACCCCCGGACAGGGGGTATTGAAGCTTTCTTT. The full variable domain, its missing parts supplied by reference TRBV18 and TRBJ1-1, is NAGVMQNPRHLVRRRGQEARLRCSPMKGHSHVYWYRQLPEEGLKFMVYLQKENIIDESGMPKERFSAEFPKEGPSILRIQQVVRGDSAAYFCASSPDPRTGGIEAFFGQGTRLTVV.

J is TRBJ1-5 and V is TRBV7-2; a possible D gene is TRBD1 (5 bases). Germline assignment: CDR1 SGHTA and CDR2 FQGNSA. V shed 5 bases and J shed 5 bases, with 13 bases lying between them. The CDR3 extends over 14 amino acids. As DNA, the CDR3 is TGTGCCAGCAGCGCTAATATGGGGGATCAGCCCCAGCATTTT. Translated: CASSANMGDQPQHF.

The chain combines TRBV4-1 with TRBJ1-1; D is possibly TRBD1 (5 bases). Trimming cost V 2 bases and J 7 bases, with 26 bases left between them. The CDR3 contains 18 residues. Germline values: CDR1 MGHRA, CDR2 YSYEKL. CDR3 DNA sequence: TGCGCCAGCAGCCAAAAGAAGAGAGGGGCGCAGGGTCGACGTGAAGCTTTCTTT. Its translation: CASSQKKRGAQGRREAFF.

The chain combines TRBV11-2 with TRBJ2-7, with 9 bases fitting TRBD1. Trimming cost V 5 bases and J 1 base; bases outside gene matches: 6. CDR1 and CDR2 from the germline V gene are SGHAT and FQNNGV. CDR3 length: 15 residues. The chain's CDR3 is CASSEDRGTSYEQYF. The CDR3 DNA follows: TGTGCCAGCAGCGAGGACAGGGGAACTTCCTACGAGCAGTACTTC.

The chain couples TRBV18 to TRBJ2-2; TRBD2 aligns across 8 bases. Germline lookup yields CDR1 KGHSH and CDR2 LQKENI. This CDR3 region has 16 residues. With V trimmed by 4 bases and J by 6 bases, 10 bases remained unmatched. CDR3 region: CASSLPGTSAAGELFF. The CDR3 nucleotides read TGTGCCAGCTCACTTCCCGGGACTAGTGCGGCCGGGGAGCTGTTTTTT.

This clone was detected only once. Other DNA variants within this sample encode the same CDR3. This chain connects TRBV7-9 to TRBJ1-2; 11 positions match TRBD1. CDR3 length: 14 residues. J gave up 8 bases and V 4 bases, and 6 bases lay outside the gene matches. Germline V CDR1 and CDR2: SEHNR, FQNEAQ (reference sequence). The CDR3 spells CASSSRTGGDGYTF. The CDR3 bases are TGTGCCAGCAGCTCCAGGACAGGGGGCGACGGCTACACCTTC.

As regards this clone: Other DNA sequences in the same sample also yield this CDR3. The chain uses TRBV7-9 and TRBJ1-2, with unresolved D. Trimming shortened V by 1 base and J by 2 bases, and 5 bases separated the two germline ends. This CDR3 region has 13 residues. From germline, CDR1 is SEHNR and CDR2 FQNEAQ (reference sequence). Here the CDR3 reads CASSLGENYGYTF. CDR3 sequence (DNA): TGTGCCAGCAGCTTAGGGGAAAACTATGGCTACACCTTC.

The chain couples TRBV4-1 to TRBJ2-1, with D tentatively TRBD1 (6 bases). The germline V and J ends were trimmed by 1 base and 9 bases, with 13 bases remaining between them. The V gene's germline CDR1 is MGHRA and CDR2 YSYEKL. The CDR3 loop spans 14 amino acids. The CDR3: CASSQVTGTPEQFF. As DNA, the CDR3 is TGCGCCAGCAGCCAAGTTACCGGGACACCTGAGCAGTTCTTC.

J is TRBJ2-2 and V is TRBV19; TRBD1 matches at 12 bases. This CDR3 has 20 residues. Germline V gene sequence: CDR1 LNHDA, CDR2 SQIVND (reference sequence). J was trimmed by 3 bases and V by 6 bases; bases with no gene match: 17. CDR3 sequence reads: CASSLLYGRDRGRHTGELFF. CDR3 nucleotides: TGTGCCAGTAGCCTCCTCTATGGCCGGGACAGGGGGCGGCACACCGGGGAGCTGTTTTTT. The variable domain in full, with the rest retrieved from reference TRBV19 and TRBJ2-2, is DGGITQSPKYLFRKEGQNVTLSCEQNLNHDAMYWYRQDPGQGLRLIYYSQIVNDFQKGDIAEGYSVSREKKESFPLTVTSAQKNPTAFYLCASSLLYGRDRGRHTGELFFGEGSRLTVL.

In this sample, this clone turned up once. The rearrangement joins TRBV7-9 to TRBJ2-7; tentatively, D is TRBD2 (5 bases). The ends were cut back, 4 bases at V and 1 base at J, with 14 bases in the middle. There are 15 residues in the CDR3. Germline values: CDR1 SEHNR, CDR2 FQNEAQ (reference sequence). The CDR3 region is CASSSVRGMSYEQYF. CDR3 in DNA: TGTGCCAGCAGCTCTGTCCGGGGTATGTCCTACGAGCAGTACTTC.

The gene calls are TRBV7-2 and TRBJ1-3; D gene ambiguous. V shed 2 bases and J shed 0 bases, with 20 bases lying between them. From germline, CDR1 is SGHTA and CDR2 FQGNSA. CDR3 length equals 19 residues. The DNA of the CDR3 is TGTGCCAGCAGCTTATACCCCGGCCAGACCATAAACTCTGGAAACACCATATATTTT. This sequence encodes CASSLYPGQTINSGNTIYF.

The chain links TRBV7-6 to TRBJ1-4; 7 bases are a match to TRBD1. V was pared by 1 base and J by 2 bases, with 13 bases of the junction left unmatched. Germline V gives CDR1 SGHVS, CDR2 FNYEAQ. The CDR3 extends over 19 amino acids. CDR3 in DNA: TGTGCCAGCAGCTTAGGTCCGACAGGGTTTAGCAGGACTAATGAAAAACTGTTTTTT. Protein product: CASSLGPTGFSRTNEKLFF.

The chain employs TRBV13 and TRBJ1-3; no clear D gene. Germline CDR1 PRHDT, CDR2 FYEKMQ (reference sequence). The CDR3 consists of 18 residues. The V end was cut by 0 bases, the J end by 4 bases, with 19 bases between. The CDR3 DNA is TGTGCCAGCAGCTTAGGCCTGCAAACCCGCCTCTCCGGAAACACCATATATTTT. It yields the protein CASSLGLQTRLSGNTIYF. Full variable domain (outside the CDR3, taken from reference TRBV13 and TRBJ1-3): AAGVIQSPRHLIKEKRETATLKCYPIPRHDTVYWYQQGPGQDPQFLISFYEKMQSDKGSIPDRFSAQQFSDYHSELNMSSLELGDSALYFCASSLGLQTRLSGNTIYFGEGSWLTVV.

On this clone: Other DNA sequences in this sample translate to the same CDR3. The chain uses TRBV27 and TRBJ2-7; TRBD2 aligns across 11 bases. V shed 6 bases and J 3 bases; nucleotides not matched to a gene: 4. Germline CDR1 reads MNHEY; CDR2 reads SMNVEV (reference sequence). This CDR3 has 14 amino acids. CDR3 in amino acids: CASSLLAGDYEQYF. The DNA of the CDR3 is TGTGCCAGCAGCCTACTAGCGGGAGACTACGAGCAGTACTTC.

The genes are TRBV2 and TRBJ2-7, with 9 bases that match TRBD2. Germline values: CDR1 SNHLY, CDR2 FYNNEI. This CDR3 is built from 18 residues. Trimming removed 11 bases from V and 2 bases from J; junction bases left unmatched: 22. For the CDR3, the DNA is TGTGCCGGGTCTGGAGGCAATAGCGGGAGTCGGCGACCCTACGAGCAGTACTTC. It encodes CAGSGGNSGSRRPYEQYF.

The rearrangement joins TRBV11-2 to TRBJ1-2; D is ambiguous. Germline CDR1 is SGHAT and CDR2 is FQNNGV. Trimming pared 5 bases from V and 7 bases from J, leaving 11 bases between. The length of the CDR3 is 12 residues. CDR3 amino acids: CASSPAPGGYTF. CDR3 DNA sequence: TGTGCCAGCAGCCCCGCGCCGGGTGGCTACACCTTC.

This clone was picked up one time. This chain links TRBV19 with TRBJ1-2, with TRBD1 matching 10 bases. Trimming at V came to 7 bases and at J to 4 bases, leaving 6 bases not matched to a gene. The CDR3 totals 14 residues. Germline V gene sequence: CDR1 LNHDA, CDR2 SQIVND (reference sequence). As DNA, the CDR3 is TGTGCCAGTACCTGGGACAGGGGAATCTATGGCTACACCTTC. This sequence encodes CASTWDRGIYGYTF.

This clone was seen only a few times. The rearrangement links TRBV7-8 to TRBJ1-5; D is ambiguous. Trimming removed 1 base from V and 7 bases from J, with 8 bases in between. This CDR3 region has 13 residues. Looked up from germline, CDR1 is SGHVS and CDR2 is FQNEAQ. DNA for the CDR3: TGTGCCAGCAGCTTAGAGGGATCCCAGCCCCAGCATTTT. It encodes CASSLEGSQPQHF. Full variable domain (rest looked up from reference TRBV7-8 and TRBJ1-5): GAGVSQSPRYKVAKRGQDVALRCDPISGHVSLFWYQQALGQGPEFLTYFQNEAQLDKSGLPSDRFFAERPEGSVSTLKIQRTQQEDSAVYLCASSLEGSQPQHFGDGTRLSIL.

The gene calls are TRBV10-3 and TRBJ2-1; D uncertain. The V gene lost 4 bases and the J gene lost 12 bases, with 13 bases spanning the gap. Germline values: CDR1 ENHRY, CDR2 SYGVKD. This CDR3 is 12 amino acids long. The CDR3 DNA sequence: TGTGCCATCAGTGTGGATCGGCAGGCGCAGTTCTTC. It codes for CAISVDRQAQFF.

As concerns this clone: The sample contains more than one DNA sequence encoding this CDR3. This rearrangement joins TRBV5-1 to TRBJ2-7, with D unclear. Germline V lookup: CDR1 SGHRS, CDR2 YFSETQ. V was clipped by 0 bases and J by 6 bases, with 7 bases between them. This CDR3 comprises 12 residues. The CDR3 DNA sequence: TGCGCCAGCAGCTTGGCCGGAAGCGAGCAGTACTTC. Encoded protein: CASSLAGSEQYF.

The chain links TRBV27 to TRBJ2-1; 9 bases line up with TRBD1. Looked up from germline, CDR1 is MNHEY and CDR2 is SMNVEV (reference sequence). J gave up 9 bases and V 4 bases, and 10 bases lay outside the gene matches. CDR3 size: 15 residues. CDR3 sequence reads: CASSWGTGLFSEQFF. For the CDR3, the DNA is TGTGCCAGCAGTTGGGGGACAGGGCTTTTCAGTGAGCAGTTCTTC.

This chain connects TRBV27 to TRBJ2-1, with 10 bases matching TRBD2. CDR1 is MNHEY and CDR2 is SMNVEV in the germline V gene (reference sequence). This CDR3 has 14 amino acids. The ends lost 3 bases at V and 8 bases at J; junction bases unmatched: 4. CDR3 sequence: CASSFLAGGHEQFF. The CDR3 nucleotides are TGTGCCAGCAGTTTCTTAGCGGGAGGCCATGAGCAGTTCTTC.

The CDR3 DNA reads as TGTGCCAGCAGCTTAGTAGGGGACCTAGATACGCAGTATTTT. This sequence encodes CASSLVGDLDTQYF. The V gene is TRBV11-2, the J gene TRBJ2-3, with D possibly being TRBD1 or TRBD2 (5 bases each). The CDR3 has 14 amino acids. The germline gives CDR1 SGHAT, CDR2 FQNNGV. Trimming took off 1 base at V and 5 bases at J, with 10 bases between the two ends. The complete variable domain, with remaining parts taken from reference TRBV11-2 and TRBJ2-3, reads EAGVAQSPRYKIIEKRQSVAFWCNPISGHATLYWYQQILGQGPKLLIQFQNNGVVDDSQLPKDRFSAERLKGVDSTLKIQPAKLEDSAVYLCASSLVGDLDTQYFGPGTRLTVL.

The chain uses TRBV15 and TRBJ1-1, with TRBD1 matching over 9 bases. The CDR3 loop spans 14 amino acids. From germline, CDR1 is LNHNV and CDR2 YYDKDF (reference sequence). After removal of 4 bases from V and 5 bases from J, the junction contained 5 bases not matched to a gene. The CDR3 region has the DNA TGTGCCACCAGCATTACAGGGGGCGCGACTGAAGCTTTCTTT. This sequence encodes CATSITGGATEAFF.

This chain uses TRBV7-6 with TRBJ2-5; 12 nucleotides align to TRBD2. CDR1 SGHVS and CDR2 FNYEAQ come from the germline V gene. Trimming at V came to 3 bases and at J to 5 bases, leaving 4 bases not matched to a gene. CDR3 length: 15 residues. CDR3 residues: CASSFTSGRMETQYF. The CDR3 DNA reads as TGTGCCAGCAGCTTTACTAGCGGGAGGATGGAGACCCAGTACTTC. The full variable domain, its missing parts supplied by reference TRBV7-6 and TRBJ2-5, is GAGVSQSPRYKVTKRGQDVALRCDPISGHVSLYWYRQALGQGPEFLTYFNYEAQQDKSGLPNDRFSAERPEGSISTLTIQRTEQRDSAMYRCASSFTSGRMETQYFGPGTRLLVL.

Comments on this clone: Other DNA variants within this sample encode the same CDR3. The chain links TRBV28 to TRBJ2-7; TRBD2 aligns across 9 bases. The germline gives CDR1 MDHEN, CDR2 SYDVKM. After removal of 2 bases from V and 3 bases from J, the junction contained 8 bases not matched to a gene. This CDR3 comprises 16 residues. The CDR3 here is CASSLRGLAGNYEQYF. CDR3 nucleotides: TGTGCCAGCAGTTTACGTGGGCTAGCGGGGAACTACGAGCAGTACTTC.

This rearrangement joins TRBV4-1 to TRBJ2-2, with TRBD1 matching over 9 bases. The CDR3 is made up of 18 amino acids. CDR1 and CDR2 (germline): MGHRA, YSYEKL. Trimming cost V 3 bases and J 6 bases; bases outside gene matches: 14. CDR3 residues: CASSHRDRELIGAGELFF. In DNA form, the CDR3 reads TGCGCCAGCAGCCACCGGGACAGGGAGCTTATAGGTGCCGGGGAGCTGTTTTTT.